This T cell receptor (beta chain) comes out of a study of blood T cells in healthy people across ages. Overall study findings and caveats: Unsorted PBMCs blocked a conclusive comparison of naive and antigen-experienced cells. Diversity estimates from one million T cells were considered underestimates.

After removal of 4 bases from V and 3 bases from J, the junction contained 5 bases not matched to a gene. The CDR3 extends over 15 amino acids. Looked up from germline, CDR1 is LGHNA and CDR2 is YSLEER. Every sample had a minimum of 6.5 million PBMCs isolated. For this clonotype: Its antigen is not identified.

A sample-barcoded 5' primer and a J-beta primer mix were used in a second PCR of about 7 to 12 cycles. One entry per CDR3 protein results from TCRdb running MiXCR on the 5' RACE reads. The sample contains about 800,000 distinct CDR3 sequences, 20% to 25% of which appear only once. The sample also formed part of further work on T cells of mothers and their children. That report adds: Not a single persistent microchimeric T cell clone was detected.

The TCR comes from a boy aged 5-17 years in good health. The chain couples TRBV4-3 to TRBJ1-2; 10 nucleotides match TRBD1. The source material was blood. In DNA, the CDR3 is TGCGCCAGCAGCCGCACAGGACAGGGGGACTATGGCTACACCTTC. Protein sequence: CASSRTGQGDYGYTF.